These 27 T cell receptor beta chains share one sample of origin, sequenced in a study of cytomegalovirus exposure and HLA in healthy donors. The repertoire was sequenced with immunoSEQ multiplex PCR; TCRdb's copy has only in-frame clones and lacks some. The table shows about 250,000 clones, with more than 75% occurring only once. The sequencing sample was made of PBMCs. The receptors were sampled from a young man in good health and CMV-seropositive.

CDR3 in amino acids: CASSKEEWGNTIYF. CDR3 nucleotide sequence: TGTGCCAGCAGTAAGGAGGAGTGGGGAAACACCATATATTTT. The chain has TRBV6-5 and TRBJ1-3; no definite D call. In germline, CDR1 is MNHEY, CDR2 SVGAGI. V lost 5 bases to trimming and J lost 4 bases, with 12 bases between them. This CDR3 has 14 amino acids.

The rearrangement links TRBV6-1 to TRBJ2-7; D possibly corresponds to TRBD1 (6 bases). Germline V gene lookup returns CDR1 MNHNS and CDR2 SASEGT. Trimming took off 3 bases at V and 1 base at J, with 7 bases between the two ends. This CDR3 region has 13 residues. This CDR3 reads CASSDGQSYEQYF. CDR3 coding DNA: TGTGCCAGCAGTGATGGACAGTCCTACGAGCAGTACTTC.

This chain connects TRBV5-4 to TRBJ1-1, with a possible D match to TRBD1 (5 bases). Between the trimmed V and J ends, which lost 4 bases and 0 bases, there was a span of 13 bases. Germline V gene sequence: CDR1 SGHNT, CDR2 YYREEE (reference sequence). The CDR3 contains 15 residues. The CDR3 DNA sequence: TGTGCCAGCAGCGCCGGGACTTCTGTGAACACTGAAGCTTTCTTT. This translates into CASSAGTSVNTEAFF. The variable domain in full, completed from reference TRBV5-4 and TRBJ1-1, reads ETGVTQSPTHLIKTRGQQVTLRCSSQSGHNTVSWYQQALGQGPQFIFQYYREEENGRGNFPPRFSGLQFPNYSSELNVNALELDDSALYLCASSAGTSVNTEAFFGQGTRLTVV.

This clone came up a few times. This chain connects TRBV10-3 to TRBJ1-5; D possibly corresponds to TRBD1 (5 bases). The CDR3 has 13 amino acids. CDR1 and CDR2 from the germline V gene are ENHRY and SYGVKD. V gave up 8 bases and J gave up 5 bases, with 13 bases separating them. The CDR3 sequence is CAIGGGWDQPQHF. The CDR3 region has the DNA TGTGCCATCGGTGGGGGATGGGATCAGCCCCAGCATTTT.

The chain joins TRBV30 to TRBJ2-5; D is undetermined. The CDR3 runs to 12 residues. V was clipped by 3 bases and J by 0 bases, with 5 bases between them. Germline V gene sequence: CDR1 GTSNPN, CDR2 SVGIG (reference sequence). The CDR3 DNA sequence: TGTGCCTGGAGGTCGGACCAAGAGACCCAGTACTTC. Its translation is CAWRSDQETQYF.

The rearrangement uses TRBV6-5 and TRBJ1-3, with D perhaps TRBD1 (5 bases). Germline V gene sequence: CDR1 MNHEY, CDR2 SVGAGI. This CDR3 is built from 15 residues. The V and J ends lost 0 bases and 3 bases respectively, with 9 bases between them. The CDR3 DNA sequence: TGTGCCAGCAGTTACTCATCAGGGCGTGGAAACACCATATATTTT. Amino acids: CASSYSSGRGNTIYF.

This rearrangement joins TRBV6-4 to TRBJ2-2, with 7 bases fitting TRBD2. The germline V gene has CDR1 MRHNA and CDR2 SNTAGT. The CDR3 runs to 15 residues. Germline trimming cut 6 bases from V and 3 bases from J; bases unmatched to any gene: 7. The CDR3 DNA sequence: TGTGCCAGCAGCTCCAAGGGAGGGGACACCGGGGAGCTGTTTTTT. Protein: CASSSKGGDTGELFF.

This sequence joins TRBV7-3 and TRBJ1-2; D is possibly TRBD1 (6 bases). Per the germline V gene, CDR1 is SGHTA and CDR2 is FQGTGA. CDR3 length: 13 amino acids. The V end lost 4 bases, the J end lost 8 bases, and 14 bases lay between the germline ends. The CDR3 coding sequence is TGTGCCAGCAGCTCGCGGTCAGGGGCGGGCTACACCTTC. Its protein is CASSSRSGAGYTF.

J is TRBJ1-5 and V is TRBV28; 7 positions match TRBD1. This CDR3 spans 13 amino acids. V dropped 5 bases and J dropped 7; count of bases not matched to a gene: 5. Germline assignment: CDR1 MDHEN and CDR2 SYDVKM. CDR3 protein: CASSTHRGQPQHF. In nucleotides, the CDR3 is TGTGCCAGCAGTACACACAGGGGACAGCCCCAGCATTTT.

The gene calls are TRBV27 and TRBJ2-7, with D possibly being TRBD2 (6 bases). The CDR3 covers 11 residues. CDR1 is MNHEY, CDR2 SMNVEV, per germline (reference sequence). V was pared by 8 bases and J by 12 bases, with 17 bases between. The CDR3 bases are TGTGCCAGCGGCGGCGCGGGGTTGGCGTACTTC. Encoded protein: CASGGAGLAYF.

The chain links TRBV5-1 to TRBJ1-2; 7 bases match TRBD1. V lost 3 bases and J lost 0; bases outside the gene matches: 2. CDR1 and CDR2 from the germline V gene are SGHRS and YFSETQ. This CDR3 has 14 residues. CDR3: CASSWDSTNYGYTF. CDR3 nucleotide sequence: TGCGCCAGCAGCTGGGACAGCACTAACTATGGCTACACCTTC.

This sequence joins TRBV7-9 and TRBJ2-7; TRBD1 agrees at 10 bases. The CDR3 runs to 14 residues. The germline CDR1 and CDR2 sequences are SEHNR and FQNEAQ (reference sequence). Unmatched junction bases numbered 6, after V lost 5 bases and J lost 5 bases. CDR3 DNA sequence: TGTGCCAGCAGCGAGACAGGGGGCGCGAACGAGCAGTACTTC. The encoded protein is CASSETGGANEQYF.

Points on this clone: This specimen includes other DNA sequences encoding the same CDR3. V gene TRBV5-1 combines with J gene TRBJ1-2, with D uncertain. CDR1 and CDR2 (germline): SGHRS, YFSETQ. With 0 bases removed from V and 2 bases from J, the gap between germline ends came to 5 bases. There are 13 residues in the CDR3. The DNA for the CDR3 is TGCGCCAGCAGCTTGGCCGCGAACTATGGCTACACCTTC. Translated, it gives CASSLAANYGYTF.

The chain employs TRBV29-1 and TRBJ2-7, with 9 bases aligning to TRBD1. The V and J ends lost 7 bases and 5 bases, in that order; junction bases with no gene match: 9. Germline CDR1 reads SQVTM; CDR2 reads ANQGSEA. This CDR3 comprises 13 residues. The CDR3 region is CSGGTGNLDEQYF. The CDR3 nucleotides are TGCAGCGGCGGGACAGGGAATTTGGACGAGCAGTACTTC.

Comments on this clone: The same CDR3 is also encoded by other DNA sequences in this sample. The rearrangement uses TRBV6-5 and TRBJ1-2; D might be TRBD1 (6 bases). Per the germline V gene, CDR1 is MNHEY and CDR2 is SVGAGI. Trimming took 2 bases from V and 2 from J, leaving 9 bases between them. The CDR3 sequence is 14 residues long. As DNA, the CDR3 is TGTGCCAGCAGTTACCTACAGGGAAACTATGGCTACACCTTC. Residues: CASSYLQGNYGYTF.

This sequence joins TRBV30 and TRBJ1-2, with D uncertain. CDR3 size: 14 residues. Trimming removed 7 bases at V and 7 bases at J, with 22 bases between. CDR1 and CDR2 (germline): GTSNPN, SVGIG (reference sequence). The CDR3 spells CAFSPDIEASGYTF. For the CDR3, the DNA is TGTGCCTTCTCCCCAGACATCGAGGCTAGTGGCTACACCTTC.

The J gene is TRBJ1-1, the V gene TRBV5-1, with TRBD1 identical over 12 bases. The CDR3 runs 18 residues. J lost 5 bases, V lost 3 bases, and 14 bases had no gene match. Germline V gives CDR1 SGHRS, CDR2 YFSETQ. CDR3 sequence reads: CASSSIPGTGGRDTEAFF. CDR3 DNA sequence: TGCGCCAGCAGCTCAATTCCCGGGACAGGGGGCAGGGATACTGAAGCTTTCTTT.

The chain employs TRBV5-6 and TRBJ2-1; TRBD1 matches at 7 bases. The CDR3 has 15 residues. The junction had 4 bases not matched to a gene; V was cut back by 4 bases and J by 0 bases. Germline assignment: CDR1 SGHDT and CDR2 YYEEEE. The CDR3 nucleotides read TGTGCCAGCAGCGTTACAGGGGTCTCCTACAATGAGCAGTTCTTC. It specifies CASSVTGVSYNEQFF.

The chain carries TRBV4-2 and TRBJ1-1; 7 bases fit TRBD1. J lost 0 bases, V lost 4 bases, and 11 bases had no gene match. There are 17 residues in the CDR3. Germline CDR1 and CDR2: LGHNA and YNFKEQ. The CDR3 region is CASSPITGAGVNTEAFF. For the CDR3, the DNA is TGTGCCAGCAGCCCTATTACAGGGGCCGGTGTGAACACTGAAGCTTTCTTT.

This clone was observed a handful of times. The chain combines TRBV6-6 with TRBJ2-1; D remains ambiguous. CDR3 length equals 12 residues. V lost 5 bases and J lost 5, with 7 bases in between. Germline V gene data show CDR1 as MNHNY and CDR2 as SVGAGI (reference sequence). CDR3 sequence (DNA): TGTGCCAGCAGTCGGAGTAACAATGAGCAGTTCTTC. Its protein is CASSRSNNEQFF.

This clone has just a few counts. The V gene is TRBV6-5, the J gene TRBJ1-2, with no clear D. Trimming took 5 bases from V and 4 from J, leaving 11 bases between them. Germline lookup yields CDR1 MNHEY and CDR2 SVGAGI. The CDR3 contains 13 residues. Written as DNA, the CDR3 is TGTGCCAGCAGTCAGGACGGACTCTATGGCTACACCTTC. Encoded protein: CASSQDGLYGYTF.

The genes are TRBV30 and TRBJ2-7; unclear D gene. The CDR3 has 12 residues. CDR1 is GTSNPN, CDR2 SVGIG, per germline (reference sequence). Deletions cut 2 bases from V and 1 base from J, with 6 bases between. The CDR3 region has the DNA TGTGCCTGGAGTTTGGGATCCTACGAGCAGTACTTC. Translated: CAWSLGSYEQYF.

This chain uses TRBV5-1 with TRBJ2-7; tentatively, D is TRBD2 (6 bases). Germline CDR1 is SGHRS and CDR2 is YFSETQ. This CDR3 contains 16 residues. Between the trimmed V and J ends, which lost 4 bases and 2 bases, there was a span of 19 bases. CDR3 in DNA: TGCGCCAGCAGCCAAGGGGTAGGGACTGTTACCTACGAGCAGTACTTC. It encodes CASSQGVGTVTYEQYF.

The gene calls are TRBV5-1 and TRBJ2-3; 7 bases agree with TRBD2. The ends lost 3 bases at V and 5 bases at J; junction bases unmatched: 9. The CDR3 sequence is 15 residues long. CDR1 is SGHRS and CDR2 is YFSETQ in the germline V gene. The CDR3 is CASSWERDRKDTQYF. As DNA, the CDR3 is TGCGCCAGCAGCTGGGAGCGGGATCGGAAAGATACGCAGTATTTT.

This clone was seen more than once but under ten times. The chain couples TRBV6-5 to TRBJ2-7, with 9 bases matching TRBD1. With 5 bases clipped from V and 2 bases from J, the junction kept 7 bases outside the gene matches. Germline loops: CDR1 MNHEY, CDR2 SVGAGI. The length of the CDR3 is 15 residues. The CDR3 protein is CASSKPGQGPYEQYF. The CDR3 nucleotides are TGTGCCAGCAGTAAACCGGGACAGGGACCCTACGAGCAGTACTTC.

The chain is built from TRBV27 and TRBJ2-1; TRBD2 matches 7 bases. Germline V gene data show CDR1 as MNHEY and CDR2 as SMNVEV (reference sequence). The CDR3 contains 16 residues. Germline trimming cut 1 base from V and 2 bases from J; bases unmatched to any gene: 5. CDR3 sequence (DNA): TGTGCCAGCAGTTTATTCCTAGCGGAGACCTACAATGAGCAGTTCTTC. Its translation: CASSLFLAETYNEQFF.

The chain has TRBV9 and TRBJ2-5; possible D gene TRBD2, 7 bases. V lost 2 bases and J 1 base, leaving 15 bases between the germline ends. Germline values: CDR1 SGDLS, CDR2 YYNGEE. The CDR3 has 16 amino acids. The CDR3 region has the DNA TGTGCCAGCAGCGTCGGGGGCGGGAGTGTCCAAGAGACCCAGTACTTC. Residues: CASSVGGGSVQETQYF.